This T cell receptor beta chain was obtained from a study of shared clonotypes between healthy human individuals (dated by TCRdb to between 2020 and 2021). Regarding the study in general: The cohort included three men and a couple of women between 18 and 49 years of age. To increase sequencing depth and limit assay-specific biases, different laboratories used diverse techniques to prepare libraries and sequence TCR repertoires. For each donor, CD4 naive and CD4 memory were each run on three plates, CD8 naive on two plates, and CD8 memory on one plate. The study deeply sequenced blood TCR repertoires of roughly five healthy adults to estimate repertoire size and the extent of clonotype sharing between individuals. Each donor's leukapheresis produced roughly between roughly 0.85 and 9.5 billion PBMCs.

The donors were healthy, HIV-negative adults with no recently reported acute infections or vaccinations. Every donor was a Caucasian adult residing in Nashville, Tennessee, USA. CD4+ T cells were enriched through magnetic negative selection, after which naive cells were positively selected on CD45RA and the remaining negative fraction served as the memory subset. After blood collection by leukapheresis, PBMCs were isolated using Ficoll-Histopaque density gradient centrifugation and then cryopreserved in the vapor phase of liquid nitrogen. Analytical flow cytometry was used to check the purity and quantity of each magnetically sorted T cell population. Genomic DNA was isolated from each sorted fraction and quantified by UV absorbance on a Nanodrop 2000c. TCR CDR3 regions were amplified from genomic DNA by multiplex PCR using the deep immunoSEQ assay. For each cell subset, the extracted genomic DNA was distributed evenly across all wells of several immunoSEQ 96-well plates, and each plate served as one replicate. For sorted subsets, each replicate PCR was loaded with about 200 ng genomic DNA, equivalent to 30,000 or so T cell genomes. Purified libraries were measured with a Qubit 3.0 fluorometer, size-checked on a Bioanalyzer 2100, and measured again with the KAPA Library Quantification kit. Every immunoSEQ 96-well plate was sequenced on a separate single-read 150-cycle Illumina NextSeq 550 flow cell. In the authors' own workflow: Because the immunoSEQ output included only junctional sequences and no quality scores, the filtering could not be the same as the filtering used for full-length reads. To assign V/J genes and CDR3, sequences were annotated using PyIR, a Python wrapper for IgBLAST v1.9, with IMGT germline references. Reads with weak V/J assignments (E-value above 1e-6), missing CDR3, stop codons, out-of-frame junctions, or ambiguous translated residues were removed. V3J clonotypes were defined as sequences sharing the same inferred V gene, J gene, and CDR3 amino acid sequence. Percentage overlap between repertoires was computed as shared unique clonotypes divided by the size of the smaller repertoire. RTK rarefaction, the Chao1 estimator, and Recon v2.1 estimates of unobserved clonotypes were used to assess repertoire richness. Generation probabilities for all TCRbeta clonotypes obtained by the gDNA method from a handful of donors were computed using OLGA. The table was pulled from immuneACCESS by TCRdb, which kept in-frame rearrangements only. Such tables lose some clones; where checked, under half of the loss comes from unresolved V genes, and the rest has no known cause. That table supplies the V and J calls and clone size; D and trimming were determined from the DNA. The sample has some 1.5 million clones on record, approximately 98% of them singletons. The ten largest account for less than 0.55% of the sample.

As for this clone: Its target antigen remains unknown. Per-nucleotide qualities are absent, and no much larger clonotype sits a single base away.

Study-level results and caveats: The genetic and exposure-history diversity represented was limited by the small number of donors. Naive subsets generally had larger estimated clonotype richness than memory subsets did. When several donors were compared, the shared fraction of clonotypes was about 5.5% for naive CD4, 3.5% for naive CD8, 2.3% for memory CD4, and 0.4% for memory CD8. Sampling was restricted to blood, and TCR repertoires in tissue are likely to differ from TCR repertoires in blood. Even with the large sequencing depth, rarefaction of the sorted-subset datasets indicated that sequencing was incomplete. Pairwise subsampling led to the expectation that sequencing depth would affect the degree of clonotype sharing among donors. Compared with non-shared clonotypes, the clonotypes found in all four sorted-subset donors had higher generation probabilities.

The sequencing input was naive CD4+ T cells sorted from blood. The sample's cell subset or site label, in plain terms: CD45RA+ positively selected. The TCR comes from a young man in good health.

The DNA reads TGTGCCACGTCCTTGGGGGGCGGACTCTACGAGCAGTACTTC. This codes for CATSLGGGLYEQYF. The V and J segments used are TRBV2 and TRBJ2-7, with the D segment possibly TRBD1 or TRBD2, each aligning over 6 bases. CDR1 and CDR2, looked up from the germline V gene, are SNHLY and FYNNEI. The CDR3 holds 14 amino acids from the cysteine to the phenylalanine. Left in the record is the CDR3 DNA by itself, 42 bases read in frame from the first base. V is reduced by 10 bases and J by 3 bases, leaving a spacing of 19 bases between them.